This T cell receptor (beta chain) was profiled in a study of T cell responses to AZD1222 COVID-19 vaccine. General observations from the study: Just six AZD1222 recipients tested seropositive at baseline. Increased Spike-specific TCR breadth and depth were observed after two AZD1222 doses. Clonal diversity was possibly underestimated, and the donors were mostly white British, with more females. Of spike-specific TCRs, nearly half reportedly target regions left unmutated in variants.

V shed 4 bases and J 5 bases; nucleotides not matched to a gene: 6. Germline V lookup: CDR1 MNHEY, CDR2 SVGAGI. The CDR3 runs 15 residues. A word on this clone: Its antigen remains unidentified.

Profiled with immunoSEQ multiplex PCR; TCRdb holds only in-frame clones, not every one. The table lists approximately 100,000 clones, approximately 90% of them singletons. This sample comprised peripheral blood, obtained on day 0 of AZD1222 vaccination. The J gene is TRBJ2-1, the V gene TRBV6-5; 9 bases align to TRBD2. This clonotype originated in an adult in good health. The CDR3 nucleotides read TGTGCCAGCAGTTCCTTTGCGGGAGGGGACAATGAGCAGTTCTTC. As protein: CASSSFAGGDNEQFF.